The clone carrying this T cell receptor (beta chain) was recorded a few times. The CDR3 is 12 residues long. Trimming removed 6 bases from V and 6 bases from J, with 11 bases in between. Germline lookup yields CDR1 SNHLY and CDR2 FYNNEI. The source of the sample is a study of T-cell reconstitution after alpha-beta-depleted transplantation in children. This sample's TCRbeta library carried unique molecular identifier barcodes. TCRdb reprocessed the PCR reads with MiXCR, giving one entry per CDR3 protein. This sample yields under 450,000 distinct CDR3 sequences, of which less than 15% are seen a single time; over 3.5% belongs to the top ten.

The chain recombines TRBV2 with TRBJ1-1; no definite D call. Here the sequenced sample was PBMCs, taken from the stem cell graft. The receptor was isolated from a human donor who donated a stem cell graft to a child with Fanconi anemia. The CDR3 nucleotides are TGTGCCAGCAGGCCCCAAGGGCCTGAAGCTTTCTTT. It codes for CASRPQGPEAFF. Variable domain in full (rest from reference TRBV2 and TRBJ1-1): EPEVTQTPSHQVTQMGQEVILRCVPISNHLYFYWYRQILGQKVEFLVSFYNNEISEKSEIFDDQFSVERPDGSNFTLKIRSTKLEDSAMYFCASRPQGPEAFFGQGTRLTVV.